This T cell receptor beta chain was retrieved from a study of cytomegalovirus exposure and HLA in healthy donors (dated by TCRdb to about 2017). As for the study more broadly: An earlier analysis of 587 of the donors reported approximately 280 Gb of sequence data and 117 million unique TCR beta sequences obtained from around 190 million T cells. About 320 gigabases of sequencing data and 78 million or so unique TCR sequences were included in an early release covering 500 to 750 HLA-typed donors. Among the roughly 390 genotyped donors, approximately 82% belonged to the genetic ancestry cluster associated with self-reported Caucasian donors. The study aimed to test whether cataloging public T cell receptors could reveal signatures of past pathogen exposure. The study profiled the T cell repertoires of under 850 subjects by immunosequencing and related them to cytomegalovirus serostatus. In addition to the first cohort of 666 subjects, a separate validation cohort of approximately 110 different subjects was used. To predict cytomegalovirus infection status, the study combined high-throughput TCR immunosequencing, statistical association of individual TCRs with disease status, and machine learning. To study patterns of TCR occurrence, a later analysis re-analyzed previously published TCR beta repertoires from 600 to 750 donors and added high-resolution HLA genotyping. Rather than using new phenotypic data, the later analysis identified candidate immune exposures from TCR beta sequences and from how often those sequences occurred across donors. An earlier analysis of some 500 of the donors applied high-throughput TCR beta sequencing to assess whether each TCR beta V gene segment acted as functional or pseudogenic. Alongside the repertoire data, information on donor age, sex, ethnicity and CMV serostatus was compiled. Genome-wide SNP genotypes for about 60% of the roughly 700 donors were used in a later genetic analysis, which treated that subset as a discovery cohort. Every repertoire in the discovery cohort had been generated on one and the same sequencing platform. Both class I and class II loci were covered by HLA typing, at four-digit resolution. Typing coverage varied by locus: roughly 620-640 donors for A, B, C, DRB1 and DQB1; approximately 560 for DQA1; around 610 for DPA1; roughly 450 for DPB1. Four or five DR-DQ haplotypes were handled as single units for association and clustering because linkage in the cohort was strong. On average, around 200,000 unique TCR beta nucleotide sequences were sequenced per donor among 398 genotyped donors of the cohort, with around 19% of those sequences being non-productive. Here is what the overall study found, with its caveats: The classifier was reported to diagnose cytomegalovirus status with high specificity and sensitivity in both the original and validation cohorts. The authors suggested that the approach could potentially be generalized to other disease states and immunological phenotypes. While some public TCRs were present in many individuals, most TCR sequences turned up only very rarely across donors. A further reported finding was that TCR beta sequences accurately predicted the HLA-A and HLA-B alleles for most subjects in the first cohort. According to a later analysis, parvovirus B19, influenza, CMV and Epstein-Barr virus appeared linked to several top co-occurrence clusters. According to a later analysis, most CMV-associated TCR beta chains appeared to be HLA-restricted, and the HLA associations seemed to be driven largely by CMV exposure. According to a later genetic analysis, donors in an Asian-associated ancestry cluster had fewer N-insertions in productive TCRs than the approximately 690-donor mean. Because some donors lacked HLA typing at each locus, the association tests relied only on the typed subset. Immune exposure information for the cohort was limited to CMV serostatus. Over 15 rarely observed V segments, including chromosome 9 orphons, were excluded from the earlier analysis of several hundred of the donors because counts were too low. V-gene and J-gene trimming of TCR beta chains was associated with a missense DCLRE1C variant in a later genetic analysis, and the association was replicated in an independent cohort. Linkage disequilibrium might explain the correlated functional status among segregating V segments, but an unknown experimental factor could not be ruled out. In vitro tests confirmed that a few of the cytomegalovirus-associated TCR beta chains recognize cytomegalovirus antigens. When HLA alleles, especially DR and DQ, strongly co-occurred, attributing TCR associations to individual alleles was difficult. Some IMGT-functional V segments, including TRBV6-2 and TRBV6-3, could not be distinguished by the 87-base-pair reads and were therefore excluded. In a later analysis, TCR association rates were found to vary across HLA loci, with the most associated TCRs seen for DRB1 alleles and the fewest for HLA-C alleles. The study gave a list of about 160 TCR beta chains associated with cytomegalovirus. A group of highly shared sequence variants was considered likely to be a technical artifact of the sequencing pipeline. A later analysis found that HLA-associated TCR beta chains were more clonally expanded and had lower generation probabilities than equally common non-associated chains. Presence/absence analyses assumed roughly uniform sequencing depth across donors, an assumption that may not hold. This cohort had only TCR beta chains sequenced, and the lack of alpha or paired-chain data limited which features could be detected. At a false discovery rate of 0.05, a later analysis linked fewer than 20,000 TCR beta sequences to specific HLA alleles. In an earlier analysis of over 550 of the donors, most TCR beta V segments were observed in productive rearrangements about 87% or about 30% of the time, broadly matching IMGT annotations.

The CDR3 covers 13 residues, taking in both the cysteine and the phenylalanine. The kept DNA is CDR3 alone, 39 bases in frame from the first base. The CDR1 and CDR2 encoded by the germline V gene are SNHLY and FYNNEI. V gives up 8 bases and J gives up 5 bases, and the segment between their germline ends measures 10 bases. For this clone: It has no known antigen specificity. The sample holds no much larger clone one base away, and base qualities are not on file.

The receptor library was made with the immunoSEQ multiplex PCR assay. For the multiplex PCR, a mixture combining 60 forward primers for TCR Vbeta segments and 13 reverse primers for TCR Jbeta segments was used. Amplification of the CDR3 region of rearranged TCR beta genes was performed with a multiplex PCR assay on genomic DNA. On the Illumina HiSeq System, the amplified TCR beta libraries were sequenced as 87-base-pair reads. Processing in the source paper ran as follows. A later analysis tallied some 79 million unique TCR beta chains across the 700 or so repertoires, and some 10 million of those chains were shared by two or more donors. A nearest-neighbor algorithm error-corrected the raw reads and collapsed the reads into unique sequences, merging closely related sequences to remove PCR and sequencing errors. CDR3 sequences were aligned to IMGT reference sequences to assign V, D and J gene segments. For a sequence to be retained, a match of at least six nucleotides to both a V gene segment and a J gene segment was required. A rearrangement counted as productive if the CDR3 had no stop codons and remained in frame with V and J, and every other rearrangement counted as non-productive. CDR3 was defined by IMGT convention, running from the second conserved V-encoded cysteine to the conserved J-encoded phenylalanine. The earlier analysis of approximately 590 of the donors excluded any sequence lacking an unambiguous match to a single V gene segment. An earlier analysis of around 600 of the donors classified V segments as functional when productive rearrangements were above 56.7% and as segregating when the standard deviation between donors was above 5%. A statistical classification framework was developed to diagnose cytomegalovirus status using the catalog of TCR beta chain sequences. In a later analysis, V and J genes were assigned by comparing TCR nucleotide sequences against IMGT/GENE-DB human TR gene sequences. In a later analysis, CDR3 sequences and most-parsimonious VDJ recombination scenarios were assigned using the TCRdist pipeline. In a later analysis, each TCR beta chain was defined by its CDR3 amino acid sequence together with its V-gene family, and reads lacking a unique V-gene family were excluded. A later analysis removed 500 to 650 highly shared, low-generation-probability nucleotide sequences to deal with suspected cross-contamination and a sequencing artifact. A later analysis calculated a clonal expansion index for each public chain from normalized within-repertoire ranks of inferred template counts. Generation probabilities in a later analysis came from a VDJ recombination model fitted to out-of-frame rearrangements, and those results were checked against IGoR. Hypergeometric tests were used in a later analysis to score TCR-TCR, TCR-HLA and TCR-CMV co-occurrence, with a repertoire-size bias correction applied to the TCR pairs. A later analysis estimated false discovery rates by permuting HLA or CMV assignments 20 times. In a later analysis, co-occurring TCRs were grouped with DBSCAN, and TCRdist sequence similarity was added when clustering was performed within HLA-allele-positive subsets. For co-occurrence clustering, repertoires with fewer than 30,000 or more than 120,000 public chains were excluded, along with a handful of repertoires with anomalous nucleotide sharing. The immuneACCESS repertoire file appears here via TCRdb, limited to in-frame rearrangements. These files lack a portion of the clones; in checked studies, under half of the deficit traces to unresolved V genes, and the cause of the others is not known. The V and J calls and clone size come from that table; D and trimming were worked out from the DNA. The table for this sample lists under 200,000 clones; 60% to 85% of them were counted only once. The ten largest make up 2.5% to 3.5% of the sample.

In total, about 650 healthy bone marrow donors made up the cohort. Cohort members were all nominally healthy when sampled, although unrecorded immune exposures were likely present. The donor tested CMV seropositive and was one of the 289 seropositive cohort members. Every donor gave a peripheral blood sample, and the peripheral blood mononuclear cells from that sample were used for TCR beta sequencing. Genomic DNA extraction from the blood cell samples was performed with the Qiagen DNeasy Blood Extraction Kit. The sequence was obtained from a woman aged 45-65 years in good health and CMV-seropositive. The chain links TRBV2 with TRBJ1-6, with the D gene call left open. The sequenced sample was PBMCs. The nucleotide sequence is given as TGTGCCAGCTCCCAGGTTAATAATTCACCCCTCCACTTT. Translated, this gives CASSQVNNSPLHF.